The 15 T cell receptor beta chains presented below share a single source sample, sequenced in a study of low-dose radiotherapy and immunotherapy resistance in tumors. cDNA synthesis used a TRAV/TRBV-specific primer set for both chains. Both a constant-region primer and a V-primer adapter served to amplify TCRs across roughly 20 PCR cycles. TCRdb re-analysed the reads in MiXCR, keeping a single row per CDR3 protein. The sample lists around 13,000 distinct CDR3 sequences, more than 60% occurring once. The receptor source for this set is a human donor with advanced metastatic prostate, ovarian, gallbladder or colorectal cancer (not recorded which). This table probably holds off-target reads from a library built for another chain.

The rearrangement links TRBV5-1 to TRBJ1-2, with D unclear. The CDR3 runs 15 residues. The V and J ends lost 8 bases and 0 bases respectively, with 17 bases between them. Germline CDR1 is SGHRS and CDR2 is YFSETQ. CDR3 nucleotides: TGCGCCAGTTCTACGCGGGTCGGAGCTAACTATGGCTACACCTTC. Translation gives CASSTRVGANYGYTF. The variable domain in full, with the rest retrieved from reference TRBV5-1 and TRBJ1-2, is KAGVTQTPRYLIKTRGQQVTLSCSPISGHRSVSWYQQTPGQGLQFLFEYFSETQRNKGNFPGRFSGRQFSNSRSEMNVSTLELGDSALYLCASSTRVGANYGYTFGSGTRLTVV.

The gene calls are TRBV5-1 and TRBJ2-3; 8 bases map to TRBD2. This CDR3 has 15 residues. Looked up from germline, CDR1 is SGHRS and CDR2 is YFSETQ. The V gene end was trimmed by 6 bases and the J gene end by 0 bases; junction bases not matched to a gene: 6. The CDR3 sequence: CASMDGGASTDTQYF. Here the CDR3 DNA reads TGCGCCAGCATGGACGGGGGGGCTAGCACAGATACGCAGTATTTT. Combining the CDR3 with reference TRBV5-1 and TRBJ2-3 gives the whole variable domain KAGVTQTPRYLIKTRGQQVTLSCSPISGHRSVSWYQQTPGQGLQFLFEYFSETQRNKGNFPGRFSGRQFSNSRSEMNVSTLELGDSALYLCASMDGGASTDTQYFGPGTRLTVL.

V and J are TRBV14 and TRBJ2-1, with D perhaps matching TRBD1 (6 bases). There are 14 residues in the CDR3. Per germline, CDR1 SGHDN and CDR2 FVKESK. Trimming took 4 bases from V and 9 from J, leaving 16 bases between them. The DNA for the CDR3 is TGTGCCAGCAGCCGCCACACAGGGACGGGTGAGCAGTTCTTC. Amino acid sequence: CASSRHTGTGEQFF.

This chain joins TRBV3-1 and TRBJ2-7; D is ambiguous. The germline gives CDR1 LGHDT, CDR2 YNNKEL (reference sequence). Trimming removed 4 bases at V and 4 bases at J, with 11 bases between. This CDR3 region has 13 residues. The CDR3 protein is CASSPAGPYEQYF. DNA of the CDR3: TGTGCCAGCAGCCCTGCCGGTCCTTACGAGCAGTACTTC.

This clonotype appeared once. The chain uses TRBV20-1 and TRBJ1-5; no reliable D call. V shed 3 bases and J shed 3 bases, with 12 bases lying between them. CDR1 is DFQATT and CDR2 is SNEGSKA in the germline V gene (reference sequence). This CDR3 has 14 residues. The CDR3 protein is CSASYGQINQPQHF. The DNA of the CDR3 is TGCAGTGCTAGCTACGGGCAGATCAATCAGCCCCAGCATTTT.

The CDR3: CSVEDWAGQNTGELFF. The CDR3 nucleotides read TGCAGCGTTGAAGATTGGGCAGGGCAGAACACCGGGGAGCTGTTTTTT. The rearrangement uses TRBV29-1 and TRBJ2-2; tentatively, D is TRBD1 (5 bases). This CDR3 region has 16 residues. Germline V gene sequence: CDR1 SQVTM, CDR2 ANQGSEA. V was clipped by 0 bases and J by 1 base, with 12 bases between them.

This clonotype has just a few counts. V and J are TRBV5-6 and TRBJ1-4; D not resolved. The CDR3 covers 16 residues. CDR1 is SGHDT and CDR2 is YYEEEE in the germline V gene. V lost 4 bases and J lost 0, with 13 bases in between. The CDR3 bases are TGTGCCAGCAGCCCTTCCGTCTTTGCAACTAATGAAAAACTGTTTTTT. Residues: CASSPSVFATNEKLFF.

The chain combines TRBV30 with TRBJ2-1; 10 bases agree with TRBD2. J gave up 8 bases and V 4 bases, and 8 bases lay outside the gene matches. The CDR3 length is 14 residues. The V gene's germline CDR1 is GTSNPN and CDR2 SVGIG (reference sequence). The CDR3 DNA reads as TGTGCCTGGATAGGACTAGCGGTACCTTATGAGCAGTTCTTC. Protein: CAWIGLAVPYEQFF.

For the CDR3, the DNA is TGTGCCAGCAGCCACAGGGGACTAGCGGGAATAGATACGCAGTATTTT. It translates to CASSHRGLAGIDTQYF. The chain is built from TRBV3-1 and TRBJ2-3, with 13 positions matching TRBD2. Per the germline V gene, CDR1 is LGHDT and CDR2 is YNNKEL (reference sequence). CDR3 length equals 16 residues. Trimming took 3 bases from V and 5 from J; bases not matched to a gene: 5.

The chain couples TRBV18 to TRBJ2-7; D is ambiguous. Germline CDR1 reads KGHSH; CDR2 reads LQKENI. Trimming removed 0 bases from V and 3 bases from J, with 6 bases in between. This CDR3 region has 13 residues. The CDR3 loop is CASSPPESYEQYF. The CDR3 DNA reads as TGTGCCAGCTCACCACCGGAAAGCTACGAGCAGTACTTC.

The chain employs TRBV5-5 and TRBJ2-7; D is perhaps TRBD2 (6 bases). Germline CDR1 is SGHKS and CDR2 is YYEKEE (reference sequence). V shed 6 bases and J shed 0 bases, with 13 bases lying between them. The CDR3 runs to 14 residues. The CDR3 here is CASTGDFSSYEQYF. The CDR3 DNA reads TGTGCCAGCACCGGGGACTTTAGCTCCTACGAGCAGTACTTC.

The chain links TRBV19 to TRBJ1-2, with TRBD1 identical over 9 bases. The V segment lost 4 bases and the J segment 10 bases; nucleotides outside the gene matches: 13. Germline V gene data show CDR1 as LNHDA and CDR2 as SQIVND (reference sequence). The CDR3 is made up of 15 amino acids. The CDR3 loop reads CASSTSDRGRVAYTF. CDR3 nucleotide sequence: TGTGCCAGTAGTACCTCGGACAGGGGACGCGTCGCCTACACCTTC. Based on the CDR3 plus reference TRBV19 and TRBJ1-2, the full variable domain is DGGITQSPKYLFRKEGQNVTLSCEQNLNHDAMYWYRQDPGQGLRLIYYSQIVNDFQKGDIAEGYSVSREKKESFPLTVTSAQKNPTAFYLCASSTSDRGRVAYTFGSGTRLTVV.

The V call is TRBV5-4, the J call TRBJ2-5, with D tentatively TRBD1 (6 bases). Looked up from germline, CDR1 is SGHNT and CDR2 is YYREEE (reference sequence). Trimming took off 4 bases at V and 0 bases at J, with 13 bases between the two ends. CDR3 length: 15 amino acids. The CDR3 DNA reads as TGTGCCAGCAGCCGTGGTGGGGGCCACCAAGAGACCCAGTACTTC. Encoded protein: CASSRGGGHQETQYF.

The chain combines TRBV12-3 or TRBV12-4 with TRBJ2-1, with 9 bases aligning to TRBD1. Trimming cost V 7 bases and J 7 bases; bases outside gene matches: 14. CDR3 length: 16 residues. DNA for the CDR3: TGTGCCAGCAACGCCGGCCCCCACAGGGGGCAGAATGAGCAGTTCTTC. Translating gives CASNAGPHRGQNEQFF.

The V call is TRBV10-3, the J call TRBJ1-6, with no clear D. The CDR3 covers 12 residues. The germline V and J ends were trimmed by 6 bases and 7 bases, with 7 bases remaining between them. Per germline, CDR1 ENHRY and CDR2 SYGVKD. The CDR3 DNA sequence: TGTGCCATCAGCCGGGAAAATTCACCCCTCCACTTT. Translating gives CAISRENSPLHF.